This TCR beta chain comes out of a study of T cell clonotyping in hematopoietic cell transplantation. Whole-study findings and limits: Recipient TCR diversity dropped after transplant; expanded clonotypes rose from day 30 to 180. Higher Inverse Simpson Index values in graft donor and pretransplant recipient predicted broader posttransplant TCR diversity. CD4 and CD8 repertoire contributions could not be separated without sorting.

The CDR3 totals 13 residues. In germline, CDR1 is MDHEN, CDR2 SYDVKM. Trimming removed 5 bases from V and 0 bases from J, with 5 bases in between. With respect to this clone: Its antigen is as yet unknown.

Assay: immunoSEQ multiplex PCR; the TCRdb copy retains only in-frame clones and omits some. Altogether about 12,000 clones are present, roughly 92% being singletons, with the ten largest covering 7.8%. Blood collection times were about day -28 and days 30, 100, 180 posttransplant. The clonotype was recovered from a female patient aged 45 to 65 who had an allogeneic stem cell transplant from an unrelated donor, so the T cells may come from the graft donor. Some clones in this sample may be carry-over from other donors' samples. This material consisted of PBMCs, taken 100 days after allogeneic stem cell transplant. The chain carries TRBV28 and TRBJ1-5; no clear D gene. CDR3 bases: TGTGCCAGCAGTGGCTATAGCAATCAGCCCCAGCATTTT. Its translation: CASSGYSNQPQHF. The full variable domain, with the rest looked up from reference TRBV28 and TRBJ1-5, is DVKVTQSSRYLVKRTGEKVFLECVQDMDHENMFWYRQDPGLGLRLIYFSYDVKMKEKGDIPEGYSVSREKKERFSLILESASTNQTSMYLCASSGYSNQPQHFGDGTRLSIL.